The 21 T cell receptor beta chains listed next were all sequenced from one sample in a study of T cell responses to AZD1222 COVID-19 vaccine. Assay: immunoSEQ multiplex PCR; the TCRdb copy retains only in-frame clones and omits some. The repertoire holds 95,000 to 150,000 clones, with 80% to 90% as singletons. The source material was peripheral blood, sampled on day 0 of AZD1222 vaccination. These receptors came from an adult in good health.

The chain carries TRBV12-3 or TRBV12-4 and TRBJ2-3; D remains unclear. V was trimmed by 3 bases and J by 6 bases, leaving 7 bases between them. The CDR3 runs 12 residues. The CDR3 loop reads CASSFRPDTQYF. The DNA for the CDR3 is TGTGCCAGCAGTTTTCGGCCGGATACGCAGTATTTT.

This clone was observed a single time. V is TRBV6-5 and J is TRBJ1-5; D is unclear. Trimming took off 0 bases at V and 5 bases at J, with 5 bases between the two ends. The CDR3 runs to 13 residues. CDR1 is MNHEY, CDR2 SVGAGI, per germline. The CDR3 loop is CASSYSLDQPQHF. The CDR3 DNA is TGTGCCAGCAGTTACTCCCTGGATCAGCCCCAGCATTTT.

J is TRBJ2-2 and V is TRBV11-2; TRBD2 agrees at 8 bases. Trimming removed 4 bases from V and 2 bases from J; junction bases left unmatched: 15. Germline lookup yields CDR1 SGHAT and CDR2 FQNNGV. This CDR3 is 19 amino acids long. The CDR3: CASSSSRLAIVRNTGELFF. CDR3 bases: TGTGCCAGCAGCTCCAGTAGACTAGCGATCGTTCGAAACACCGGGGAGCTGTTTTTT.

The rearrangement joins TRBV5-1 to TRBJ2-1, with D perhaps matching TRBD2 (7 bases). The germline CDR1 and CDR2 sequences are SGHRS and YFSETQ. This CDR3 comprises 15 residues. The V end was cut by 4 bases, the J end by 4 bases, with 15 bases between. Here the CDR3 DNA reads TGCGCCAGCAGCCAGGGGAGGGGCGGGTACAATGAGCAGTTCTTC. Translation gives CASSQGRGGYNEQFF.

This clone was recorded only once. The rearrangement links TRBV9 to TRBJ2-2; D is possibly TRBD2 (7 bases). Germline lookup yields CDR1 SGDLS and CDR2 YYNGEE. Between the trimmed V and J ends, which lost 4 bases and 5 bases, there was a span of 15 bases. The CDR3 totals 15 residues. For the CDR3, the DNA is TGTGCCAGCAGCATCCGGGGGGCCCTTACCGGGGAGCTGTTTTTT. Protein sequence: CASSIRGALTGELFF.

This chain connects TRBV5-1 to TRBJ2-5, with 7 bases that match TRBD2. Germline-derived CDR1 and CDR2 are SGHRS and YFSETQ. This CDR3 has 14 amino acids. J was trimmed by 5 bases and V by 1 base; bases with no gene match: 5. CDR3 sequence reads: CASSLRGDGETQYF. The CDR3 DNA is TGCGCCAGCAGCTTGCGGGGGGATGGGGAGACCCAGTACTTC.

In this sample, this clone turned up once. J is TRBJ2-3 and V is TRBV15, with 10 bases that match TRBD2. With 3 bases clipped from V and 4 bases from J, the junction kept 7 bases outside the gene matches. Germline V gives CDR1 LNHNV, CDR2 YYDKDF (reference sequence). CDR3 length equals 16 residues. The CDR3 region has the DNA TGTGCCACCAGCAGGGGAAGCGGGGGGGCCGCAGATACGCAGTATTTT. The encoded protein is CATSRGSGGAADTQYF.

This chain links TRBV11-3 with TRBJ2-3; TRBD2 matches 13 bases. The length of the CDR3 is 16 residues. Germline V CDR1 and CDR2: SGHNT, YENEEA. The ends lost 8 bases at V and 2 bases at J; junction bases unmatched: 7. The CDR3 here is CASSAGLAGATDTQYF. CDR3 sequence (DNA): TGTGCCAGCTCGGCCGGACTAGCGGGGGCCACAGATACGCAGTATTTT.

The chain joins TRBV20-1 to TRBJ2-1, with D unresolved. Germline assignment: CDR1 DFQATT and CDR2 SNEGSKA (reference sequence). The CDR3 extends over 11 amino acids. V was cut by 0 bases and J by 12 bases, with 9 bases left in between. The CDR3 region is CSAREDPRQFF. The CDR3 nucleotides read TGCAGTGCTAGAGAGGATCCTCGGCAGTTCTTC.

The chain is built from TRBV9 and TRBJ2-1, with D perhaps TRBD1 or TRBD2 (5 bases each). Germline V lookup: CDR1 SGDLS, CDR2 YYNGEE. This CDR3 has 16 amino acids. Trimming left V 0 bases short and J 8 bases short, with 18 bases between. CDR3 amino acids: CASSVATGTQGDEQFF. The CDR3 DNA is TGTGCCAGCAGCGTAGCTACTGGGACCCAAGGGGATGAGCAGTTCTTC.

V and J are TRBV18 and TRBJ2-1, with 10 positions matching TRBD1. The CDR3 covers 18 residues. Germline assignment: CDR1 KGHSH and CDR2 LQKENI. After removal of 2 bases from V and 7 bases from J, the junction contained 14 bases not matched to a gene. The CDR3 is CASSPKSPGQGPENEQFF. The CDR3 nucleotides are TGTGCCAGCTCACCAAAAAGTCCGGGACAGGGGCCCGAAAATGAGCAGTTCTTC.

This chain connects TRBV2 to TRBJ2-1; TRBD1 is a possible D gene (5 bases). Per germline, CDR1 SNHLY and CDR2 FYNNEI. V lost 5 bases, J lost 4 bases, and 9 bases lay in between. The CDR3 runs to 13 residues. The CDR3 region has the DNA TGTGCCAGCAGTTACGGACAATACAATGAGCAGTTCTTC. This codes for CASSYGQYNEQFF. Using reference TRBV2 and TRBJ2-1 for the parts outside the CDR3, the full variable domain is EPEVTQTPSHQVTQMGQEVILRCVPISNHLYFYWYRQILGQKVEFLVSFYNNEISEKSEIFDDQFSVERPDGSNFTLKIRSTKLEDSAMYFCASSYGQYNEQFFGPGTRLTVL.

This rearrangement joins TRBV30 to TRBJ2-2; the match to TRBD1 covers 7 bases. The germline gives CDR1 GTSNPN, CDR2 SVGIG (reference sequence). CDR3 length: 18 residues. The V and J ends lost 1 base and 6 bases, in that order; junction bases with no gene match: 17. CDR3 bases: TGTGCCTGGAGTGCAACTCGGTCGACAGGGATAGGGGCCGGGGAGCTGTTTTTT. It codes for CAWSATRSTGIGAGELFF.

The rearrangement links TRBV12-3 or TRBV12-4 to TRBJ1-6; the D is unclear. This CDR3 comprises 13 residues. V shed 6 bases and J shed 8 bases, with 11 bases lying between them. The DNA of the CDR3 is TGTGCCAGCAGCGCGGGGAGGGATTCACCCCTCCACTTT. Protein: CASSAGRDSPLHF.

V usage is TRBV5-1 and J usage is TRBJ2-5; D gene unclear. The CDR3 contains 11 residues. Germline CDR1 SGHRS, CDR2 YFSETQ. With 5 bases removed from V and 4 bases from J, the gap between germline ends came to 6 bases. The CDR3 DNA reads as TGCGCCAGCAGGGAAGGAGAGACCCAGTACTTC. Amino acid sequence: CASREGETQYF.

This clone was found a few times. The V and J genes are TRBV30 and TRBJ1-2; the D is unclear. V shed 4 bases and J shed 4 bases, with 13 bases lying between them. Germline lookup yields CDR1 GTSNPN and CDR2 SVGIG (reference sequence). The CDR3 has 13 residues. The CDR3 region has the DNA TGTGCCTGGAACTCCGATCCTGGCTATGGCTACACCTTC. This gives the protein CAWNSDPGYGYTF.

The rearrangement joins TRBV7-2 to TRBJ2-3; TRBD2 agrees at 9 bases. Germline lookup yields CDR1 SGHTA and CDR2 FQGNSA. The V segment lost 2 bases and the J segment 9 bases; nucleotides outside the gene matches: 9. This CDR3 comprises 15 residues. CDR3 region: CASSLQRGESGTQYF. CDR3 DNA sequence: TGTGCCAGCAGCTTACAGCGGGGGGAATCGGGGACGCAGTATTTT. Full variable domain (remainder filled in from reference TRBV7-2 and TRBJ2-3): GAGVSQSPSNKVTEKGKDVELRCDPISGHTALYWYRQSLGQGLEFLIYFQGNSAPDKSGLPSDRFSAERTGGSVSTLTIQRTQQEDSAVYLCASSLQRGESGTQYFGPGTRLTVL.

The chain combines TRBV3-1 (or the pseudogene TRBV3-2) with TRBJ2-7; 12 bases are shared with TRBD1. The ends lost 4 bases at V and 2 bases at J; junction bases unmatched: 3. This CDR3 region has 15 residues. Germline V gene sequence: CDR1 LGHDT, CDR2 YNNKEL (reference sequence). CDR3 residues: CASSRDRGPTYEQYF. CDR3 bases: TGTGCCAGCAGCCGGGACAGGGGGCCAACCTACGAGCAGTACTTC.

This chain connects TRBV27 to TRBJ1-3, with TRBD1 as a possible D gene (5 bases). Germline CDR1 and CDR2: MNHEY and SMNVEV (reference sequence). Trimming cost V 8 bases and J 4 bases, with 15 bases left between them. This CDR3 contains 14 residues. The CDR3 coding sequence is TGTGCCAGCGGGCGTGGGGGTCTCGGAAACACCATATATTTT. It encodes CASGRGGLGNTIYF.

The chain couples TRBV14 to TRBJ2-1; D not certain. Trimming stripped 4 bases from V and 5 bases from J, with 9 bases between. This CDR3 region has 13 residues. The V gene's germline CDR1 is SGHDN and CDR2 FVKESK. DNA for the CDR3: TGTGCCAGCAGCCCCCTTTTTAACAATGAGCAGTTCTTC. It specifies CASSPLFNNEQFF.

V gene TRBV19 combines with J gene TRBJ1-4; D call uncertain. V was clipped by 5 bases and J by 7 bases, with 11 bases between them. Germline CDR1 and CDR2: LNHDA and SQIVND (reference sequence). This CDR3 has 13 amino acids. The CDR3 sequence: CASSGIGGEKLFF. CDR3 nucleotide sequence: TGTGCCAGTAGTGGGATCGGAGGTGAAAAACTGTTTTTT.